One TCR beta chain is described in this entry. What it binds is not known. The data were obtained in a study of beta chain features in type 1 diabetes. Whole-study results and caveats: There was a moderate but significant shortening of TCRB CDR3s in all four CD4+ subsets of Type 1 diabetes patients. The study notes PCR might favor shorter templates equally in patients and controls.

Germline CDR1 and CDR2: GTSNPN and SVGIG (reference sequence). Unmatched junction bases numbered 2, after V lost 5 bases and J lost 6 bases. The CDR3 totals 13 residues. The authors reverse transcribed all of the isolated RNA, so sequencing captured expressed TCRB transcripts. Repertoires were generated with immunoSEQ multiplex PCR, while TCRdb's copy carries only in-frame clones and drops some. In the table there are 250,000 to 300,000 clones, less than 30% of which are singletons. The V and J genes are TRBV30 and TRBJ1-4; the match to TRBD1 covers 11 bases. The source material was naive CD4+ T cells from blood. The source of this sequence is a young woman with type 1 diabetes. DNA of the CDR3: TGTGCCTGGGGGACAGGGGGGGATGAAAAACTGTTTTTT. This encodes CAWGTGGDEKLFF.